Below, one T cell receptor (beta chain) is given with its context. No antigen is known for it. This sample was taken from a study of T cell responses to AZD1222 COVID-19 vaccine. Profiled with immunoSEQ multiplex PCR; TCRdb holds only in-frame clones, not every one. The sample lists about 160,000 clones; about 91% were seen once. The V end lost 2 bases, the J end lost 0 bases, and 5 bases lay between the germline ends. Germline lookup yields CDR1 MNHEY and CDR2 SVGAGI. The CDR3 totals 15 residues. Second-dose intervals of approximately 4 or approximately 12 weeks were pooled. Broader study findings: Among AZD1222 vaccinees, only six were seropositive at baseline. Clonal diversity was possibly underestimated, and white British individuals and females predominated among donors. The study found vaccine-associated CD4 TCRs spanning spike, dominant at 160-218 and 743-854.

The clonotype originates from an adult who received the AZD1222 COVID-19 vaccine. The sequences come from peripheral blood, collected 28 days after the second AZD1222 dose. The chain recombines TRBV6-5 with TRBJ1-6, with no clear D. Here the CDR3 DNA reads TGTGCCAGCAGTTACCGGAGCTCCTATAATTCACCCCTCCACTTT. Amino acid sequence: CASSYRSSYNSPLHF.